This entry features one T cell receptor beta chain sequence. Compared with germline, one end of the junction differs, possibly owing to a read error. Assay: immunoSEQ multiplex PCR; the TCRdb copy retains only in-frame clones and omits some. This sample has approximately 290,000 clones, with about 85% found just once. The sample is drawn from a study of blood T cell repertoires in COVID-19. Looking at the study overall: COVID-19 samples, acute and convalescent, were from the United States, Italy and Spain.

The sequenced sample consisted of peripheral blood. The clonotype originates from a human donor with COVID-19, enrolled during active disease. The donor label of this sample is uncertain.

The CDR3 bases are TGCAGCCTCAGGGGCGAGAGTTCCTTC. Its protein product is CSLRGESSF. The chain joins TRBV20-1 to TRBJ1-2; a weak D match, TRBD1 (6 bases). CDR1 and CDR2 (germline): DFQATT, SNEGSKA (reference sequence). The CDR3 has 9 amino acids.